This is a list of T cell receptor beta chains from one sample in a study of CD8 T cells in Susac syndrome. Each CDR3 protein is one row after TCRdb ran MiXCR on the immunoSEQ multiplex PCR reads. Of 130,000 or so distinct CDR3 sequences listed, 75% to 90% were seen once; the top ten hold more than 0.5%. Sequencing was done on a sample of CD8+ T cells from PBMCs. The receptors were gathered from a human donor with multiple sclerosis. The CDR3 runs from the conserved cysteine through the conserved F or W. Each record gives: V gene, clone size, J gene, D gene, CDR3 DNA, CDR3 protein. A D gene is named only where the DNA matches it firmly. Size is stated for part of the rows, as once, few or many counts, or as a class when the clone is expanded.

TRBV5-1	NA	TRBJ2-2	NA	TGCGCCAGCAGCTTGGGAGAGGCCGGGGAGCTGTTTTTT	CASSLGEAGELFF
TRBV4-1	NA	TRBJ2-7	NA	TGCGCCAGCAGCCAAGAGGGGAACGAGCAGTACTTC	CASSQEGNEQYF
TRBV20-1	NA	TRBJ1-6	TRBD1	TGCAGTGCTAGAGCGCTTAGACAGGGCCGATTCTCACCCCTCCACTTT	CSARALRQGRFSPLHF
TRBV20-1	NA	TRBJ1-3	NA	TGCAGTGCTAGAGGATGGGGCACGGCCGGAAACACCATATATTTT	CSARGWGTAGNTIYF
TRBV12-3/TRBV12-4	NA	TRBJ2-1	NA	TGTGCCAGCAGTTTAGTTTGGGGAAATGAGCAGTTCTTC	CASSLVWGNEQFF
TRBV6-5	few	TRBJ1-1	TRBD1	TGTGCCAGCAGTTACTCCGACAGGGGAGGTACTGAAGCTTTCTTT	CASSYSDRGGTEAFF
TRBV20-1	NA	TRBJ2-7	NA	TGCAGTGCTAGAGTGAATACCTACGAGCAGTACTTC	CSARVNTYEQYF
TRBV12-3/TRBV12-4	NA	TRBJ2-5	TRBD2	TGTGCCAGCAGTTTAGCGCGGGCGGGAGAATCTCCCCAGTACTTC	CASSLARAGESPQYF
TRBV7-6	NA	TRBJ1-1	NA	TGTGCCAGCAGCTTAGTCAGTGCTGAAGCTTTCTTT	CASSLVSAEAFF
TRBV7-2	few	TRBJ1-4	NA	TGTGCCAGCAGCGAAAAAGGGAAACTGTTTTTT	CASSEKGKLFF
TRBV6-1	once	TRBJ1-5	NA	TGTGCCAGCAGGAACCCAGGGAGCAATCAGCCCCAGCATTTT	CASRNPGSNQPQHF
TRBV12-3/TRBV12-4	NA	TRBJ1-1	NA	TGTGCCAGCCGTGGGCTCGGTACTGAAGCTTTCTTT	CASRGLGTEAFF
TRBV7-9	NA	TRBJ2-2	NA	TGTGCCAGCTCCGGGACAAACTACACCGGGGAGCTGTTTTTT	CASSGTNYTGELFF
TRBV5-1	NA	TRBJ2-1	NA	TGCGCCAGCAGCTTTCGAGGCAGGGGAGTTGATGAGCAGTTCTTC	CASSFRGRGVDEQFF
TRBV5-1	NA	TRBJ1-2	NA	TGCGCCAGCAGCTTTTCGACAGATCTCGGCTATGGCTACACCTTC	CASSFSTDLGYGYTF
TRBV28	NA	TRBJ2-1	TRBD1	TGTGCCAGCACTGGACAGGGGATTTATGAGCAGTTCTTC	CASTGQGIYEQFF
TRBV28	NA	TRBJ2-3	NA	TGTGCCAGCGGGGGCGCGGTGGGGACAGATACGCAGTATTTT	CASGGAVGTDTQYF
TRBV11-2	few	TRBJ2-2	NA	TGTGCCAGCAGCTCGGGACTCACCACCGGGGAGCTGTTTTTT	CASSSGLTTGELFF
TRBV30	NA	TRBJ2-2	NA	TGTGCCTGGAGCTTGACACAGAACACCGGGGAGCTGTTTTTT	CAWSLTQNTGELFF
TRBV12-3/TRBV12-4	NA	TRBJ1-2	NA	TGTGCCAGCAGTTCCCCCTCCCCGTCGGACTATGGCTACACCTTC	CASSSPSPSDYGYTF
TRBV6-5	NA	TRBJ2-3	NA	TGTGCCAGCAGTTACGTTTCGGGGGTTGATACGCAGTATTTT	CASSYVSGVDTQYF
TRBV9	NA	TRBJ1-1	NA	TGTGCCAGCAGCGGAGTTGGGACTGAAGCTTTCTTT	CASSGVGTEAFF
TRBV7-9	NA	TRBJ2-7	NA	TGTGCCAGCCCGAGTGAGCAGTACTTC	CASPSEQYF
TRBV28	NA	TRBJ1-2	NA	TGTGCCAGCAGTTTATTGCTAAGCAGGGGAAAGAGCTATGGCTACACCTTC	CASSLLLSRGKSYGYTF
TRBV20-1	NA	TRBJ1-2	TRBD1	TGCAGTGCTAAACCCCTAATGACAGGGGCAACCTATGGCTACACCTTC	CSAKPLMTGATYGYTF
TRBV19	NA	TRBJ1-1	NA	TGTGCCAGTATTGCCCCAAACACTGAAGCTTTCTTT	CASIAPNTEAFF
TRBV27	few	TRBJ1-5	NA	TGTGCCAGCAGCGAGAAGTTTAATCAGCCCCAGCATTTT	CASSEKFNQPQHF
TRBV9	NA	TRBJ1-2	NA	TGTGCCAGCAGCGTAGGAGGCGGCGGCTACACCTTC	CASSVGGGGYTF
TRBV9	NA	TRBJ1-2	NA	TGTGCCAGCAGCGTGGGGGGATCTAACTATGGCTACACCTTC	CASSVGGSNYGYTF
TRBV2	NA	TRBJ1-2	TRBD1	TGTGCCAGAGAAACCCAGGGGGAGAACTATGGCTACACCTTC	CARETQGENYGYTF
TRBV30	NA	TRBJ2-2	TRBD1	TGTGCCTGGACAGGGGGCTTTCGAAACACCGGGGAGCTGTTTTTT	CAWTGGFRNTGELFF
TRBV2	NA	TRBJ2-1	NA	TGTGCCAGCAGTGGGATTGGGGTCTACAATGAGCAGTTCTTC	CASSGIGVYNEQFF
TRBV9	NA	TRBJ1-3	NA	TGTGCCAGCAGCGTCTTAGGCTCTGGAAACACCATATATTTT	CASSVLGSGNTIYF
TRBV6-5	NA	TRBJ2-2	NA	TGTGCCAGCAGTTACGACAGGGCGGGGGTAGGGGAGCTGTTTTTT	CASSYDRAGVGELFF
TRBV5-4	NA	TRBJ1-5	NA	TGTGCCAGCAGCTTGGACCAGGGGCACAATCAGCCCCAGCATTTT	CASSLDQGHNQPQHF
TRBV25-1	NA	TRBJ1-2	TRBD1	TGTGCCAGCAGTGAAACAGGGGGCTCTGGCTACACCTTC	CASSETGGSGYTF
TRBV5-1	few	TRBJ1-1	NA	TGCGCCAGCAGGCTTGAGGAGGCTGCGAACACTGAAGCTTTCTTT	CASRLEEAANTEAFF
TRBV27	NA	TRBJ2-1	TRBD1	TGTGCCAGCAGTCTAGGGGCGAAGGGGGCCAATGAGCAGTTCTTC	CASSLGAKGANEQFF
TRBV20-1	NA	TRBJ2-2	NA	TGCAGTGCTAGAGATCTCGGGGAGCTGTTTTTT	CSARDLGELFF
TRBV30	NA	TRBJ2-2	TRBD1	TGTGCCTGGACCGACAGGGTTGTCACCGGGGAGCTGTTTTTT	CAWTDRVVTGELFF
TRBV19	NA	TRBJ2-7	TRBD1	TGTGCCAGTAGCGACAGGGGGCGCTCCTACGAGCAGTACTTC	CASSDRGRSYEQYF
TRBV27	NA	TRBJ1-5	NA	TGTGCCAGCAGTTTATCGCAGGGACAGCCCCAGCATTTT	CASSLSQGQPQHF
TRBV4-3	NA	TRBJ1-2	NA	TGCGCCAGCAGCCAAGATCTCATGGTTACGGCGGAGCGAGCTAACTATGGCTACACCTTC	CASSQDLMVTAERANYGYTF
TRBV5-1	NA	TRBJ1-2	NA	TGCGCCAGCAGACCTTACGACAGCGCTAACTATGGCTACACCTTC	CASRPYDSANYGYTF
TRBV18	NA	TRBJ1-5	TRBD1	TGTGCCAGCTCACCGGGACAGGGGACAAATCAGCCCCAGCATTTT	CASSPGQGTNQPQHF
TRBV19	NA	TRBJ1-2	NA	TGTGCCAGTAGCACAGGGCTAGGCTACACCTTC	CASSTGLGYTF
TRBV19	NA	TRBJ2-1	TRBD2	TGTGCCAGTACCCCGAGTGGGGGGGGGTACAATGAGCAGTTCTTC	CASTPSGGGYNEQFF
TRBV7-9	NA	TRBJ1-2	NA	TGTGCCAGCTCCACGGGAGGGGCCCTCTATGGCTACACCTTC	CASSTGGALYGYTF